The next 7 T cell receptor beta chains were all read from a single sample in a study of blood T cell repertoires in COVID-19. TCRdb keeps only in-frame clones here, not all; method: immunoSEQ multiplex PCR. This table has over 250,000 clones, roughly 86% appearing once. Sequencing was carried out using PBMCs or T cells enriched from blood (not recorded which). Every receptor here comes from a woman aged 55-69 years who had recovered from COVID-19.

This chain links TRBV5-1 with TRBJ1-2, with D possibly TRBD1 on 5 matching bases. The germline V and J ends were trimmed by 1 base and 7 bases, with 17 bases remaining between them. The germline CDR1 and CDR2 sequences are SGHRS and YFSETQ. The CDR3 spans 15 residues. CDR3 in amino acids: CASSLIPTRQPGYTF. The CDR3, as DNA: TGCGCCAGCAGCTTGATCCCCACGCGACAGCCTGGCTACACCTTC.

This rearrangement joins TRBV15 to TRBJ1-3; D is perhaps TRBD1 (5 bases). This CDR3 is built from 17 residues. CDR1 and CDR2 from the germline V gene are LNHNV and YYDKDF (reference sequence). Deletions cut 1 base from V and 5 bases from J, with 18 bases between. CDR3 amino acids: CATSRGGTGSSRNTIYF. For the CDR3, the DNA is TGTGCCACCAGCAGAGGAGGAACAGGCTCCAGCAGAAACACCATATATTTT.

The chain is built from TRBV28 and TRBJ1-6, with D uncertain. The CDR3 consists of 14 residues. CDR1 is MDHEN, CDR2 SYDVKM, per germline. Trimming shortened V by 8 bases and J by 5 bases, and 13 bases separated the two germline ends. In DNA form, the CDR3 reads TGTGCCAGCCACCCAGCGGACCATAATTCACCCCTCCACTTT. Translated: CASHPADHNSPLHF. The variable domain in full, with the rest retrieved from reference TRBV28 and TRBJ1-6, is DVKVTQSSRYLVKRTGEKVFLECVQDMDHENMFWYRQDPGLGLRLIYFSYDVKMKEKGDIPEGYSVSREKKERFSLILESASTNQTSMYLCASHPADHNSPLHFGNGTRLTVT.

The genes are TRBV3-1 (or the pseudogene TRBV3-2) and TRBJ2-1; 12 positions agree with TRBD2. Per germline, CDR1 LGHDT and CDR2 YNNKEL (reference sequence). V dropped 4 bases and J dropped 6; count of bases not matched to a gene: 4. This CDR3 has 15 residues. The DNA for the CDR3 is TGTGCCAGCAGCCCCACTAGCGGGGGGCGCAATGAGCAGTTCTTC. Translation: CASSPTSGGRNEQFF.

The chain combines TRBV19 with TRBJ1-5; TRBD1 matches 9 bases. The V and J ends lost 7 bases and 4 bases, in that order; junction bases with no gene match: 11. The CDR3 length is 16 residues. The germline CDR1 and CDR2 sequences are LNHDA and SQIVND (reference sequence). The CDR3: CASTFRRGQGNQPQHF. The CDR3 region has the DNA TGTGCCAGTACCTTCAGGAGGGGACAGGGTAATCAGCCCCAGCATTTT.

The gene calls are TRBV6-5 and TRBJ2-7; D is perhaps TRBD2 (7 bases). Germline V lookup: CDR1 MNHEY, CDR2 SVGAGI. The length of the CDR3 is 13 residues. This CDR3 is CAGGAGEAHEQYF. As DNA, the CDR3 is TGTGCGGGGGGGGCAGGGGAGGCCCACGAGCAGTACTTC.

The gene calls are TRBV5-1 and TRBJ1-1; no definite D call. The CDR3 consists of 14 residues. The ends were cut back, 6 bases at V and 5 bases at J, with 17 bases in the middle. Germline values: CDR1 SGHRS, CDR2 YFSETQ. The CDR3 region is CASTLTLGVTEAFF. The CDR3 nucleotides read TGCGCCAGCACCCTGACCCTTGGAGTGACTGAAGCTTTCTTT.